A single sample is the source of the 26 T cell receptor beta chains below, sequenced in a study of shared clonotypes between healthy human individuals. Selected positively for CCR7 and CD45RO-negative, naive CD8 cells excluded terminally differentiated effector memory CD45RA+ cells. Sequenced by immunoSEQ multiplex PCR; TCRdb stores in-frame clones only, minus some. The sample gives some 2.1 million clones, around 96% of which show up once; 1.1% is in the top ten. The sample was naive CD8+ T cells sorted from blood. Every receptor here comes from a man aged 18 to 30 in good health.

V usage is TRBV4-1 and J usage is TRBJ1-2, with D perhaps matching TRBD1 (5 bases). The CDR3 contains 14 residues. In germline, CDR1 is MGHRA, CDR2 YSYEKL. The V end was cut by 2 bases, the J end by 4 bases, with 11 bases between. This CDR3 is CASSQPTALYGYTF. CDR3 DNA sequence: TGCGCCAGCAGCCAACCGACAGCCCTCTATGGCTACACCTTC.

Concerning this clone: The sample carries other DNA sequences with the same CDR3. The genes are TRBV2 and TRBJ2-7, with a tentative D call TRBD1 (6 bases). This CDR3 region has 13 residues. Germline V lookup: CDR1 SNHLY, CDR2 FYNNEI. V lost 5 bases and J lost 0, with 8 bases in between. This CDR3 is CASSWDTSYEQYF. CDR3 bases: TGTGCCAGCAGTTGGGACACCTCCTACGAGCAGTACTTC.

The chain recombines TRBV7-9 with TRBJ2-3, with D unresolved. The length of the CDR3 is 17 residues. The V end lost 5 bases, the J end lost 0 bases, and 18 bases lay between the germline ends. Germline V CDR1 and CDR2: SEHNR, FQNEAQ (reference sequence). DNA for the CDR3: TGTGCCAGCAGCCATCCGTCCGCCGGGTTTAGCACAGATACGCAGTATTTT. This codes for CASSHPSAGFSTDTQYF. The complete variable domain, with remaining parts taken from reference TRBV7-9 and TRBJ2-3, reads DTGVSQNPRHKITKRGQNVTFRCDPISEHNRLYWYRQTLGQGPEFLTYFQNEAQLEKSRLLSDRFSAERPKGSFSTLEIQRTEQGDSAMYLCASSHPSAGFSTDTQYFGPGTRLTVL.

In DNA form, the CDR3 reads TGCGCCAGCAGCCAAGACTACGGAACCGGGACTACTGTAGATGAGCAGTTCTTC. Encoded protein: CASSQDYGTGTTVDEQFF. This sequence joins TRBV4-3 and TRBJ2-1, with 7 positions matching TRBD2. V shed 0 bases and J 8 bases; nucleotides not matched to a gene: 16. Looked up from germline, CDR1 is LGHNA and CDR2 is YSLEER. This CDR3 has 18 amino acids.

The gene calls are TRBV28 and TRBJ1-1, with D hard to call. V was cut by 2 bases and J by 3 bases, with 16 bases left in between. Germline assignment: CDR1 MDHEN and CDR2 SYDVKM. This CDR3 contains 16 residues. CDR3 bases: TGTGCCAGCAGTTTAGGACTTGAGGGCGTGGACACTGAAGCTTTCTTT. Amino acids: CASSLGLEGVDTEAFF.

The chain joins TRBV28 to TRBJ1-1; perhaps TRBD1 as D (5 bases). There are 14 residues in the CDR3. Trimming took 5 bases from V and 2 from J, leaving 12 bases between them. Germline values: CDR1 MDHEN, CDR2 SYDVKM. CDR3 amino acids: CASSESGGNTEAFF. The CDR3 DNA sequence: TGTGCCAGCAGTGAGAGCGGGGGTAACACTGAAGCTTTCTTT.

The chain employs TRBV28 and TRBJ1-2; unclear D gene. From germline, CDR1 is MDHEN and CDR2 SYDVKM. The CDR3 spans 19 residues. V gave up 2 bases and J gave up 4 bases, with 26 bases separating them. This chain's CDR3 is CASSLVMQTGALKGYGYTF. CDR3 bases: TGTGCCAGCAGTTTAGTGATGCAGACGGGAGCCCTAAAGGGCTATGGCTACACCTTC.

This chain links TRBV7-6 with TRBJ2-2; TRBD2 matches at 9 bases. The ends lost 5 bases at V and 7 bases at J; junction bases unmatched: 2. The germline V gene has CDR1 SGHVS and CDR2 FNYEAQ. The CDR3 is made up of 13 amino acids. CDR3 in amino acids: CASSVLAGGELFF. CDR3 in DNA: TGTGCCAGCAGCGTACTAGCGGGCGGGGAGCTGTTTTTT. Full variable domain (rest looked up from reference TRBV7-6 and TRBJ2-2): GAGVSQSPRYKVTKRGQDVALRCDPISGHVSLYWYRQALGQGPEFLTYFNYEAQQDKSGLPNDRFSAERPEGSISTLTIQRTEQRDSAMYRCASSVLAGGELFFGEGSRLTVL.

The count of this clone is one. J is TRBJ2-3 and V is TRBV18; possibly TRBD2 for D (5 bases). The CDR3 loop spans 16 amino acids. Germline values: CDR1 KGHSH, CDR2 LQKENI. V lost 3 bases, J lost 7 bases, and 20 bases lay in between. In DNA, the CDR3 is TGTGCCAGCTCACCCTTCGAGGGTGCGGACTTTTATACGCAGTATTTT. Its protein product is CASSPFEGADFYTQYF.

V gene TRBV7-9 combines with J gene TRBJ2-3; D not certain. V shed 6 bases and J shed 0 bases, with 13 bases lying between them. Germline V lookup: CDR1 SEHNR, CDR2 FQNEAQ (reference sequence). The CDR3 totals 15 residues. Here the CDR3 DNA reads TGTGCCAGCAGTTCGGTAGACACTAGCACAGATACGCAGTATTTT. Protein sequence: CASSSVDTSTDTQYF.

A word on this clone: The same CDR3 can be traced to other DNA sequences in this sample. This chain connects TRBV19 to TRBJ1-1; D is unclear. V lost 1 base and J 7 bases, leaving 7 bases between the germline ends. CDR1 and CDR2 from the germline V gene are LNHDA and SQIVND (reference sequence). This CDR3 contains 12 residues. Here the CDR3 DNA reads TGTGCCAGTAGTATAGGAGGTGGTGAAGCTTTCTTT. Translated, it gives CASSIGGGEAFF. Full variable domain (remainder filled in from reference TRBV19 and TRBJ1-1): DGGITQSPKYLFRKEGQNVTLSCEQNLNHDAMYWYRQDPGQGLRLIYYSQIVNDFQKGDIAEGYSVSREKKESFPLTVTSAQKNPTAFYLCASSIGGGEAFFGQGTRLTVV.

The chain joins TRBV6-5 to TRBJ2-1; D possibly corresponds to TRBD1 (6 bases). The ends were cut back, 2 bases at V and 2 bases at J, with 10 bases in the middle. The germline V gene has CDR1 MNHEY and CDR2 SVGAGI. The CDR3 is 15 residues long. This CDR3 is CASSYEAGAYNEQFF. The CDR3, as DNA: TGTGCCAGCAGTTACGAGGCAGGGGCCTACAATGAGCAGTTCTTC.

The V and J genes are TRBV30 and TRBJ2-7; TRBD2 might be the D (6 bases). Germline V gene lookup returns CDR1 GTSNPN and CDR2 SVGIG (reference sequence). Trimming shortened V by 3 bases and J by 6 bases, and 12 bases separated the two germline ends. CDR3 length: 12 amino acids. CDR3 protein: CAWSQLGGEQYF. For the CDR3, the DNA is TGTGCCTGGAGCCAACTCGGGGGCGAGCAGTACTTC.

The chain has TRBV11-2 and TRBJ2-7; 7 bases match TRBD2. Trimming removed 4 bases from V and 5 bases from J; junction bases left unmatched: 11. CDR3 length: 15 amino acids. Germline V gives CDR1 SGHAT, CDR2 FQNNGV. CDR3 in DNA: TGTGCCAGCAGCTGGGGAGCGGGGCCATTTAACGAGCAGTACTTC. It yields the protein CASSWGAGPFNEQYF. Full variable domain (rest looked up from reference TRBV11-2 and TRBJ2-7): EAGVAQSPRYKIIEKRQSVAFWCNPISGHATLYWYQQILGQGPKLLIQFQNNGVVDDSQLPKDRFSAERLKGVDSTLKIQPAKLEDSAVYLCASSWGAGPFNEQYFGPGTRLTVT.

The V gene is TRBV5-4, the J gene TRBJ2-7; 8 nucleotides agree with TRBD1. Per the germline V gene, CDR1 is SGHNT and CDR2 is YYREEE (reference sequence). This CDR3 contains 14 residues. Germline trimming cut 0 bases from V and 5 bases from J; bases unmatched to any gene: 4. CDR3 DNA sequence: TGTGCCAGCAGCTTGGAGACAGGGGTGGACGAGCAGTACTTC. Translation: CASSLETGVDEQYF. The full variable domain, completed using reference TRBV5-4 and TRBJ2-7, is ETGVTQSPTHLIKTRGQQVTLRCSSQSGHNTVSWYQQALGQGPQFIFQYYREEENGRGNFPPRFSGLQFPNYSSELNVNALELDDSALYLCASSLETGVDEQYFGPGTRLTVT.

CDR3 DNA sequence: TGTGCCACCAAGGACCACTCAGGCTACGAGCAGTACTTC. Translated, it gives CATKDHSGYEQYF. The chain is built from TRBV19 and TRBJ2-7, with D unclear. The germline gives CDR1 LNHDA, CDR2 SQIVND (reference sequence). This CDR3 spans 13 amino acids. V was shortened by 10 bases and J by 3 bases, with 16 bases between the two germline ends. The whole variable domain, filled in from reference TRBV19 and TRBJ2-7, reads DGGITQSPKYLFRKEGQNVTLSCEQNLNHDAMYWYRQDPGQGLRLIYYSQIVNDFQKGDIAEGYSVSREKKESFPLTVTSAQKNPTAFYLCATKDHSGYEQYFGPGTRLTVT.

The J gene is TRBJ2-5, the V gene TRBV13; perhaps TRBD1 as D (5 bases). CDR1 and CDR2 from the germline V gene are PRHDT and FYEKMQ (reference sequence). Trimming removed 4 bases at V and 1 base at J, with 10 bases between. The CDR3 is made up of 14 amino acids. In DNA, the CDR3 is TGTGCCAGCAGCTCGACAGAGAGCCAAGAGACCCAGTACTTC. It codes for CASSSTESQETQYF.

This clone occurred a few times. The CDR3 coding sequence is TGTGCCAGCAGTTGGGGACAGGGGGCTGGCTACACCTTC. Protein product: CASSWGQGAGYTF. This sequence joins TRBV2 and TRBJ1-2, with 12 bases identical to TRBD1. CDR3 size: 13 residues. Germline values: CDR1 SNHLY, CDR2 FYNNEI. The V gene end was trimmed by 5 bases and the J gene end by 7 bases; junction bases not matched to a gene: 2.

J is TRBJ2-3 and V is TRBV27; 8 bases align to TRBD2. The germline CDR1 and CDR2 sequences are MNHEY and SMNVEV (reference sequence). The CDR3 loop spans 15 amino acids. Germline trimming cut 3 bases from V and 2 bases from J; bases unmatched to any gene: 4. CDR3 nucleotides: TGTGCCAGCAGTTTCGACGGGGGGGCCACAGATACGCAGTATTTT. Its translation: CASSFDGGATDTQYF.

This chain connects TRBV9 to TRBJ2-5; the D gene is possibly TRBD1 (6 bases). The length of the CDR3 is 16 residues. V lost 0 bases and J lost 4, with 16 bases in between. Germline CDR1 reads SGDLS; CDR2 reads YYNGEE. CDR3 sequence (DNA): TGTGCCAGCAGCGTAGAGGGGGAGAGCCCGGGAGAGACCCAGTACTTC. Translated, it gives CASSVEGESPGETQYF.

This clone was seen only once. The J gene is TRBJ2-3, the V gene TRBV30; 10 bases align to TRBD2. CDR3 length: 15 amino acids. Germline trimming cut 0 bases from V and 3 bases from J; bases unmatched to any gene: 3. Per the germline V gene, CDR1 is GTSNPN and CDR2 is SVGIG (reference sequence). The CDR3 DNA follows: TGTGCCTGGAGTGTCGGGACTAGCGTTACAGATACGCAGTATTTT. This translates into CAWSVGTSVTDTQYF.

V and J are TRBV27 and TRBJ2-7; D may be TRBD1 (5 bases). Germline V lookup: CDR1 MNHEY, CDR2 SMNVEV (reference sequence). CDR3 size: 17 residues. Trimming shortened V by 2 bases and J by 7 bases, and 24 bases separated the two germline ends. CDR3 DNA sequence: TGTGCCAGCAGTTTAAGACAGAAAAAGGGGTTCGTTTGTGAGCAGTACTTC. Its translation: CASSLRQKKGFVCEQYF.

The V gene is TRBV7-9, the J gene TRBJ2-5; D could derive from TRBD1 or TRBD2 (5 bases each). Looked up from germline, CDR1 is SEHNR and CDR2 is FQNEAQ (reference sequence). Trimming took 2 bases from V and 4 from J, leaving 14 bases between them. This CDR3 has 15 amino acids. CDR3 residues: CASSLFGGGRETQYF. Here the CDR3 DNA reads TGTGCCAGCAGCTTATTTGGGGGTGGTAGAGAGACCCAGTACTTC.

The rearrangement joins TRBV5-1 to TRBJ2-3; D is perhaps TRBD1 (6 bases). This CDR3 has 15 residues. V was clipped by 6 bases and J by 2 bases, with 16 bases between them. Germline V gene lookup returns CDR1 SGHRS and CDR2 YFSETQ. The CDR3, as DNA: TGCGCCAGCACCTGGGGCCCAGGGGCCACAGATACGCAGTATTTT. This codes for CASTWGPGATDTQYF.

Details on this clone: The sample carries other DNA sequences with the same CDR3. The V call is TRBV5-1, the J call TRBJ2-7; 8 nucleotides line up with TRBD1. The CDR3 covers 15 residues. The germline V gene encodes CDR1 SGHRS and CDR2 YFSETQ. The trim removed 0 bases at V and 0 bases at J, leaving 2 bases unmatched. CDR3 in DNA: TGCGCCAGCAGCTTGGGGACAGGGACCTCCTACGAGCAGTACTTC. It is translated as CASSLGTGTSYEQYF. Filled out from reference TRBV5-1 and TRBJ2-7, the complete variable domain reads KAGVTQTPRYLIKTRGQQVTLSCSPISGHRSVSWYQQTPGQGLQFLFEYFSETQRNKGNFPGRFSGRQFSNSRSEMNVSTLELGDSALYLCASSLGTGTSYEQYFGPGTRLTVT.

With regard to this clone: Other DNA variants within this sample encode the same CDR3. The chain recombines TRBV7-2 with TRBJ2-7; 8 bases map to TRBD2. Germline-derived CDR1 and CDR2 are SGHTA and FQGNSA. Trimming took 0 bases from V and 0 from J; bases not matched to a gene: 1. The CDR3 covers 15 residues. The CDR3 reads CASSLASGTSYEQYF. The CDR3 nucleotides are TGTGCCAGCAGCTTAGCTAGCGGGACCTCCTACGAGCAGTACTTC. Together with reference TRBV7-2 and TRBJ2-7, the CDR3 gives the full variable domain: GAGVSQSPSNKVTEKGKDVELRCDPISGHTALYWYRQSLGQGLEFLIYFQGNSAPDKSGLPSDRFSAERTGGSVSTLTIQRTQQEDSAVYLCASSLASGTSYEQYFGPGTRLTVT.